This TCR beta chain was sequenced for a study of T cell clones after liver transplantation. Whole-study context: Immunosuppression withdrawal was tried within 2 years after liver transplantation in this trial. A pre-transplant mixed lymphocyte reaction with TCRbeta sequencing defined graft-donor-reactive clones followed in post-transplant blood.

Trimming removed 3 bases at V and 3 bases at J, with 18 bases between. This CDR3 has 16 amino acids. CDR1 and CDR2 from the germline V gene are LNHDA and SQIVND (reference sequence). Sequencing was performed with immunoSEQ multiplex PCR; in TCRdb, only in-frame clones are kept and a portion is missing. The repertoire consists of tens of thousands of clones, with around 75% occurring once and the leading ten covering about 15%. A single count supports this clone. The material sequenced was CD4+ T cells from blood, taken before liver transplant. The TCR originated in a human donor who received a liver transplant. V gene TRBV19 combines with J gene TRBJ2-7; D may be TRBD2 (6 bases). The CDR3 bases are TGTGCCAGTAGTATCGCGATGGAGGGTCTCGGCTACGAGCAGTACTTC. Amino acid sequence: CASSIAMEGLGYEQYF.